The clone carrying this TCR beta chain was recorded a few times. Its antigen is unidentified. CDR1 and CDR2 from the germline V gene are LGHNA and YSLEER. This CDR3 contains 15 residues. The V and J ends lost 0 bases and 0 bases respectively, with 8 bases between them. This record comes from a study of T cell repertoires in cytomegalovirus infection. Study overall: In public TCR beta signatures, there were indications of both CMV infection and matching HLA type.

One entry per CDR3 protein, called by TCRdb with MiXCR from the reads. Counted here are 100,000 or so distinct CDR3 sequences, about a quarter occurring once; the ten biggest clones make up roughly two fifths. Regarding the study as a whole: Using cumulative public TCR beta family frequency, the authors identified those who carried CMV together with the relevant HLA.

This sequence originates from a human donor in good health (CMV status not recorded). Some clones in this sample may be carry-over from other donors' samples. Material for sequencing was CD8+ T cells from PBMCs. The V and J genes are TRBV4-3 and TRBJ1-1, with D unclear. CDR3 bases: TGCGCCAGCAGCCAAGATAATTCCTTGAACACTGAAGCTTTCTTT. Translating it yields CASSQDNSLNTEAFF.